A single sample is the source of the 5 T cell receptor beta chains below, sequenced in a study of blood T cell repertoires in COVID-19. Profiled with immunoSEQ multiplex PCR; TCRdb holds only in-frame clones, not every one. The sample has some 150,000 clones, approximately 81% seen once; the top ten hold 8% to 9.5%. The specimen was peripheral blood. The receptors stem from a woman aged 55-75 years with active or convalescent COVID-19.

CDR3 residues: CASSYSPLTSGRPLGEQFF. DNA of the CDR3: TGTGCCAGCAGTTACTCCCCCCTGACTAGCGGGAGGCCTCTGGGAGAGCAGTTCTTC. The chain combines TRBV6-2 or TRBV6-3 with TRBJ2-1, with 13 bases that match TRBD2. The CDR3 is 19 amino acids. The ends lost 0 bases at V and 10 bases at J; junction bases unmatched: 15. Germline V CDR1 and CDR2: MNHEY, SVGEGT.

This clone was observed a single time. The rearrangement joins TRBV27 to TRBJ1-5; tentatively, D is TRBD1 (6 bases). CDR3 size: 13 residues. V lost 5 bases and J lost 5, with 10 bases in between. CDR1 and CDR2 (germline): MNHEY, SMNVEV (reference sequence). DNA for the CDR3: TGTGCCAGCAGTACCAGGGGATATCAGCCCCAGCATTTT. Translating gives CASSTRGYQPQHF.

This clone occurred once. The chain couples TRBV4-3 to TRBJ2-1, with TRBD2 identical over 13 bases. The CDR3 consists of 16 residues. V was clipped by 4 bases and J by 10 bases; unmatched bases: 10. The V gene's germline CDR1 is LGHNA and CDR2 YSLEER. The DNA for the CDR3 is TGCGCCAGCAGCCGCTTACTAGCGGGAGGGCCGGACGAGCAGTTCTTC. Translation: CASSRLLAGGPDEQFF.

The CDR3 region is CASRTTGGANTIYF. CDR3 DNA: TGCGCCAGCAGGACGACAGGGGGCGCGAACACCATATATTTT. The V gene is TRBV5-1, the J gene TRBJ1-3, with TRBD1 identical over 10 bases. CDR1 SGHRS and CDR2 YFSETQ come from the germline V gene. J lost 7 bases, V lost 5 bases, and 6 bases had no gene match. The CDR3 loop spans 14 amino acids.

V usage is TRBV5-4 and J usage is TRBJ1-4, with D possibly matching TRBD1 (6 bases). Trimming cost V 2 bases and J 4 bases, with 6 bases left between them. Germline V CDR1 and CDR2: SGHNT, YYREEE (reference sequence). The CDR3 spans 13 residues. The CDR3 protein is CASSLQGNEKLFF. DNA of the CDR3: TGTGCCAGCAGCTTACAGGGTAATGAAAAACTGTTTTTT.